This TCR beta chain was recovered during a study of blood T cell repertoires in COVID-19. Study overall: Collection of acute and convalescent COVID-19 samples took place in the United States, Italy and Spain.

Trimming shortened V by 3 bases and J by 4 bases, and 17 bases separated the two germline ends. This CDR3 is built from 16 residues. Germline lookup yields CDR1 KGHDR and CDR2 SFDVKD. The protocol was immunoSEQ multiplex PCR, while the TCRdb copy is restricted to in-frame clones and leaves out a portion. The repertoire holds some 150,000 clones, with 70% to 85% as singletons. The V gene is TRBV24-1, the J gene TRBJ1-1; TRBD1 is a possible D gene (5 bases). Sequenced: PBMCs or T cells enriched from blood (not recorded which). This clonotype was obtained from a woman aged 18-35 years who had been exposed to COVID-19. The CDR3 here is CATSDGGAGGCTEAFF. The CDR3 DNA sequence: TGTGCCACCAGTGATGGAGGCGCTGGGGGGTGCACTGAAGCTTTCTTT.